Presented here are 11 T cell receptor beta chains from one specimen sequenced in a study of cytomegalovirus exposure and HLA in healthy donors. Primers: 60 Vbeta forward and 13 Jbeta reverse. TCRdb's copy holds only in-frame clones and misses some; the assay was immunoSEQ multiplex PCR. The top ten hold around 2.9% of the sample, which has around 160,000 clones, about three quarters seen once. The material sequenced was PBMCs. The receptors shown here come from a man aged 35-49 years in good health and CMV-seropositive.

This rearrangement joins TRBV6-6 to TRBJ1-3; no clear D. CDR1 and CDR2 from the germline V gene are MNHNY and SVGAGI (reference sequence). The CDR3 contains 15 residues. Deletions cut 5 bases from V and 2 bases from J, with 13 bases between. CDR3 in DNA: TGTGCCAGCAGTCTAGGTTCTTCGGCTGGAAACACCATATATTTT. Translated: CASSLGSSAGNTIYF.

The chain has TRBV11-2 and TRBJ2-5; 7 nucleotides match TRBD1. This CDR3 has 16 amino acids. The ends lost 5 bases at V and 5 bases at J; junction bases unmatched: 14. The germline CDR1 and CDR2 sequences are SGHAT and FQNNGV. CDR3 sequence (DNA): TGTGCCAGCAGCCACGCCCTCGACAGGGTTGCGGAGACCCAGTACTTC. It specifies CASSHALDRVAETQYF.

The chain couples TRBV4-1 to TRBJ2-1; 9 positions agree with TRBD2. V trimming: 0 bases; J trimming: 5 bases; junction bases outside the gene matches: 11. The CDR3 sequence is 18 residues long. CDR1 and CDR2 (germline): MGHRA, YSYEKL. CDR3 nucleotide sequence: TGCGCCAGCAGCCAAGAACGCAGCGGGAGGCCTGCGGACAATGAGCAGTTCTTC. Its translation is CASSQERSGRPADNEQFF.

The chain carries TRBV7-8 and TRBJ1-1; D is unclear. CDR3 length: 13 residues. Germline V CDR1 and CDR2: SGHVS, FQNEAQ. V lost 3 bases to trimming and J lost 3 bases, with 8 bases between them. CDR3 bases: TGTGCCAGCAGCTTTGAGGGTTACACTGAAGCTTTCTTT. As protein: CASSFEGYTEAFF.

The V call is TRBV2, the J call TRBJ1-6; D unresolved. The CDR3 is 16 residues long. Germline loops: CDR1 SNHLY, CDR2 FYNNEI. V lost 2 bases, J lost 5 bases, and 13 bases lay in between. The CDR3 nucleotides read TGTGCCAGCAGTGAACCCGTAGGAGATAATAATTCACCCCTCCACTTT. Its translation: CASSEPVGDNNSPLHF.

The chain has TRBV30 and TRBJ2-5, with 7 bases fitting TRBD1. V was clipped by 1 base and J by 5 bases; unmatched bases: 7. The CDR3 is 14 amino acids. Looked up from germline, CDR1 is GTSNPN and CDR2 is SVGIG (reference sequence). CDR3 DNA: TGTGCCTGGAGTGCGACAGGGTCAGTGGAGACCCAGTACTTC. Translation: CAWSATGSVETQYF. The variable domain in full, with the rest retrieved from reference TRBV30 and TRBJ2-5, is SQTIHQWPATLVQPVGSPLSLECTVEGTSNPNLYWYRQAAGRGLQLLFYSVGIGQISSEVPQNLSASRPQDRQFILSSKKLLLSDSGFYLCAWSATGSVETQYFGPGTRLLVL.

CDR3 sequence reads: CASSLPGTGITGELFF. The DNA for the CDR3 is TGTGCCAGCAGTTTACCCGGGACAGGGATAACCGGGGAGCTGTTTTTT. The chain is built from TRBV27 and TRBJ2-2; 9 bases are shared with TRBD1. The germline V gene has CDR1 MNHEY and CDR2 SMNVEV (reference sequence). J lost 5 bases, V lost 2 bases, and 6 bases had no gene match. CDR3 length equals 16 residues.

The CDR3 spells CASSELYEQYF. CDR3 nucleotides: TGTGCCAGCAGTGAACTCTACGAGCAGTACTTC. The rearrangement joins TRBV2 to TRBJ2-7; D is ambiguous. V dropped 2 bases and J dropped 3 bases, with 2 bases sitting between them. Per the germline V gene, CDR1 is SNHLY and CDR2 is FYNNEI. This CDR3 has 11 amino acids. The full variable domain, in which reference TRBV2 and TRBJ2-7 provide the parts outside the CDR3, is EPEVTQTPSHQVTQMGQEVILRCVPISNHLYFYWYRQILGQKVEFLVSFYNNEISEKSEIFDDQFSVERPDGSNFTLKIRSTKLEDSAMYFCASSELYEQYFGPGTRLTVT.

CDR3 bases: TGTGCCAGTAGTTCTTTAACAGGGGGCGAGCAGTACTTC. Translation gives CASSSLTGGEQYF. The chain employs TRBV19 and TRBJ2-7; TRBD1 agrees at 8 bases. Germline V gene lookup returns CDR1 LNHDA and CDR2 SQIVND (reference sequence). The V and J ends lost 5 bases and 6 bases, in that order; junction bases with no gene match: 6. CDR3 length: 13 residues. Together with reference TRBV19 and TRBJ2-7, the CDR3 gives the full variable domain: DGGITQSPKYLFRKEGQNVTLSCEQNLNHDAMYWYRQDPGQGLRLIYYSQIVNDFQKGDIAEGYSVSREKKESFPLTVTSAQKNPTAFYLCASSSLTGGEQYFGPGTRLTVT.

This chain connects TRBV19 to TRBJ2-7, with TRBD2 identical over 14 bases. The CDR3 has 17 residues. Germline CDR1 and CDR2: LNHDA and SQIVND (reference sequence). The J segment lost 3 bases and the V segment lost 3 bases, leaving 7 bases of the junction unmatched. CDR3 coding DNA: TGTGCCAGTAGTATTGGGACTAGCGGGAGTTTCTTCTACGAGCAGTACTTC. Its protein is CASSIGTSGSFFYEQYF.

V gene TRBV7-9 combines with J gene TRBJ1-4; 7 bases map to TRBD1. Losses at the gene ends were 5 bases for V and 8 bases for J; bases not matched to a gene: 8. CDR3 length equals 14 residues. Germline V gene data show CDR1 as SEHNR and CDR2 as FQNEAQ (reference sequence). The CDR3 DNA sequence: TGTGCCAGCAGCCCAGGACAGGTTGGCGAAAAACTGTTTTTT. The encoded protein is CASSPGQVGEKLFF.